This TCR beta chain derives from a study of beta chain features in type 1 diabetes. Study results and limitations: TCRB CDR3s were moderately but significantly shorter in Type 1 diabetes patients in all four CD4+ subsets.

A few counts support this clone. Its antigen is currently unknown. The investigators reverse transcribed all of the isolated RNA, so they sequenced expressed TCRB transcripts. TCRdb's table, derived via immunoSEQ multiplex PCR, lists solely in-frame clones and lacks some. The repertoire has around 70,000 clones, about 50% of them found once; the top ten carry roughly 0.7%. Trimming removed 2 bases from V and 4 bases from J, with 16 bases in between. Germline values: CDR1 LNHNV, CDR2 YYDKDF (reference sequence). The CDR3 runs to 16 residues. This sequence was found in a man under 40 with type 1 diabetes. The chain uses TRBV15 and TRBJ2-3; D may be TRBD2 (5 bases). Material: central memory CD4+ T cells from blood. CDR3 nucleotide sequence: TGTGCCACCAGCAGAATCGGCGGGTACAACGCAGATACGCAGTATTTT. This sequence encodes CATSRIGGYNADTQYF.